The present T cell receptor beta chain was sequenced within a study of vaccination and CD4 T cells after COVID-19. Sequence data for DNA of cultured CD4+ T cells were generated by the Oncomine TCR Beta short-read assay. Each CDR3 protein gets one entry after TCRdb re-called the PCR reads with MiXCR. This table has some 18,000 distinct CDR3 sequences, roughly 50% appearing once. With regard to this clonotype: The target antigen is unknown.

Treatment: roughly 10-day PBMC culture with coronavirus spike peptide pools or control peptides (ViraFEST assay). Sequencing input: CD4+ T cells from blood, cultured in vitro. The source of this sequence is a human donor who had recovered from COVID-19.

In DNA, the CDR3 is TGTGCCAGCAGCCCCTATGAGACCCCCTACGAGCAGTACTTC. Encoded protein: CASSPYETPYEQYF. The gene calls are TRBV7-2 and TRBJ2-7; D uncertain. V lost 5 bases and J 2 bases, leaving 13 bases between the germline ends. Germline assignment: CDR1 SGHTA and CDR2 FQGNSA. The CDR3 runs 14 residues.